This is a list of T cell receptor beta chains from one sample in a study of blood T cell repertoires in COVID-19. Method: immunoSEQ multiplex PCR; TCRdb's copy keeps in-frame clones and lacks some. The table includes fewer than 200,000 clones, roughly 89% detected once. Input material: peripheral blood. All receptors come from a woman aged 45-65 years with acute or convalescent COVID-19. The CDR3 runs from the conserved cysteine through the conserved F or W. The D gene is left open where the match is weak. Clone size is stated in some rows and not others, as once, few, many or a class when expanded.

clone size: -
D gene: TRBD1
J gene: TRBJ2-2
V gene: TRBV6-4
CDR3 DNA: TGTGCCAGCAGTACGACAGGGCAGAACACCGGGGAGCTGTTTTTT
CDR3 protein: CASSTTGQNTGELFF

clone size: -
D gene: TRBD1
J gene: TRBJ1-1
V gene: TRBV7-8
CDR3 DNA: TGTGCCAGCAGCCTACTTACAGGGGCCAACACTGAAGCTTTCTTT
CDR3 protein: CASSLLTGANTEAFF

clone size: few
D gene: TRBD2
J gene: TRBJ2-1
V gene: TRBV4-3
CDR3 DNA: TGCGCCAGCAGCCAAGATAGGGGAGATCTAGCGGGCCTACAGTTCTTC
CDR3 protein: CASSQDRGDLAGLQFF

clone size: -
D gene: TRBD1
J gene: TRBJ2-7
V gene: TRBV6-5
CDR3 DNA: TGTGCCAGCAGTTCCTCCGGGACAGGGGGCTACGAGCAGTACTTC
CDR3 protein: CASSSSGTGGYEQYF

clone size: -
D gene: -
J gene: TRBJ1-2
V gene: TRBV3-1/TRBV3-2
CDR3 DNA: TGTGCCAGCCCGCTAGTTTTCAACAGGTACTGTCTCTATGGCTACACCTTC
CDR3 protein: CASPLVFNRYCLYGYTF

clone size: -
D gene: TRBD2
J gene: TRBJ2-1
V gene: TRBV19
CDR3 DNA: TGTGCCAGTAGACGGGACTACTACAATGAGCAGTTCTTC
CDR3 protein: CASRRDYYNEQFF

clone size: -
D gene: TRBD1
J gene: TRBJ1-2
V gene: TRBV6-2/TRBV6-3
CDR3 DNA: TGTGCCAGCAGCCGACCCGGGACAGCTCTCTACACCTTC
CDR3 protein: CASSRPGTALYTF

clone size: -
D gene: -
J gene: TRBJ1-1
V gene: TRBV6-2/TRBV6-3
CDR3 DNA: TGTGCCAGCAGTTACAGGCAGGGCAATGAAGCTTTCTTT
CDR3 protein: CASSYRQGNEAFF

clone size: -
D gene: -
J gene: TRBJ2-7
V gene: TRBV3-1/TRBV3-2
CDR3 DNA: TGTGCCAGCAGCCAGGGGACATTATCCTACGAGCAGTACTTC
CDR3 protein: CASSQGTLSYEQYF

clone size: -
D gene: -
J gene: TRBJ1-2
V gene: TRBV18
CDR3 DNA: TGTGCCAGCTCTCTGAGAAATTTCTATGGCTACACCTTC
CDR3 protein: CASSLRNFYGYTF

clone size: -
D gene: TRBD1
J gene: TRBJ1-4
V gene: TRBV19
CDR3 DNA: TGTGCCAGCCGGGACAGGGGTAATTCCGGCGAAAAACTGTTTTTT
CDR3 protein: CASRDRGNSGEKLFF

clone size: -
D gene: TRBD1
J gene: TRBJ2-2
V gene: TRBV5-8
CDR3 DNA: TGTGCCAGCAGCTATGACAGGGGAAAGGGCGGGGAGCTGTTTTTT
CDR3 protein: CASSYDRGKGGELFF

clone size: -
D gene: TRBD2
J gene: TRBJ2-3
V gene: TRBV14
CDR3 DNA: TGTGCCAGCAGCCGCGGGGGGCCAGCAGATACGCAGTATTTT
CDR3 protein: CASSRGGPADTQYF

clone size: -
D gene: TRBD1
J gene: TRBJ2-3
V gene: TRBV18
CDR3 DNA: TGTGCCAGCTCTCTTGGACAGGGTCGAGATACGCAGTATTTT
CDR3 protein: CASSLGQGRDTQYF

clone size: -
D gene: -
J gene: TRBJ2-7
V gene: TRBV19
CDR3 DNA: TGTGCCAGTAGTATTGGGGTGGGGACTTTTGAGCAGTACTTC
CDR3 protein: CASSIGVGTFEQYF

clone size: once
D gene: TRBD1
J gene: TRBJ2-7
V gene: TRBV13
CDR3 DNA: TGTGCCAGCAGCACTCCGGACAGGGACCCCTACGAGCAGTACTTC
CDR3 protein: CASSTPDRDPYEQYF

clone size: once
D gene: -
J gene: TRBJ1-5
V gene: TRBV27
CDR3 DNA: TGTGCCAGCAGTCCCCTCCACAGAAGCAATCAGCCCCAGCATTTT
CDR3 protein: CASSPLHRSNQPQHF

clone size: once
D gene: TRBD1
J gene: TRBJ2-5
V gene: TRBV7-9
CDR3 DNA: TGTGCCAGCAGCTTAGCGGGGACAGGACAAGAGACCCAGTACTTC
CDR3 protein: CASSLAGTGQETQYF

clone size: -
D gene: -
J gene: TRBJ1-4
V gene: TRBV30
CDR3 DNA: TGTGCCTGGAGTGACCCCCACAGTTACTCTAATGAAAAACTGTTTTTT
CDR3 protein: CAWSDPHSYSNEKLFF

clone size: -
D gene: -
J gene: TRBJ2-3
V gene: TRBV19
CDR3 DNA: TGTGCCAGTAGCCGTATGGTAGCCACAGATACGCAGTATTTT
CDR3 protein: CASSRMVATDTQYF

clone size: -
D gene: -
J gene: TRBJ1-1
V gene: TRBV30
CDR3 DNA: TGTGCCTGGGCACTGTTCAGGGATCTTTCTTTCTTT
CDR3 protein: CAWALFRDLSFF

clone size: -
D gene: -
J gene: TRBJ2-7
V gene: TRBV7-6
CDR3 DNA: TGTGCCAGCAGCCCCCTGGAGGGGTCCTACGAGCAGTACTTC
CDR3 protein: CASSPLEGSYEQYF

clone size: -
D gene: -
J gene: TRBJ1-2
V gene: TRBV9
CDR3 DNA: TGTGCCAGCAGCGCCCACAGGTTAGGCTACACCTTC
CDR3 protein: CASSAHRLGYTF

clone size: -
D gene: TRBD1
J gene: TRBJ2-7
V gene: TRBV5-7
CDR3 DNA: TGTGCCAGCAGCCTGACAGGGGATTCAAACGAGCAGTACTTC
CDR3 protein: CASSLTGDSNEQYF

clone size: -
D gene: TRBD2
J gene: TRBJ2-3
V gene: TRBV30
CDR3 DNA: TGTGCCTGGGTACTAGCGGGAGTTGGCACAGATACGCAGTATTTT
CDR3 protein: CAWVLAGVGTDTQYF

clone size: -
D gene: -
J gene: TRBJ2-1
V gene: TRBV24-1
CDR3 DNA: TGTGCCACCGGAGCTCGCAATGAGCAGTTCTTC
CDR3 protein: CATGARNEQFF

clone size: -
D gene: TRBD1
J gene: TRBJ1-1
V gene: TRBV30
CDR3 DNA: TGTGCCTGGATCAACCGGGACAGGTGGGGGGAAGCTTTCTTT
CDR3 protein: CAWINRDRWGEAFF

clone size: -
D gene: -
J gene: TRBJ1-6
V gene: TRBV7-2
CDR3 DNA: TGTGCCAGCAGCTTTAGTGGCCGGTCAGCCGGGAATTCACCCCTCCACTTT
CDR3 protein: CASSFSGRSAGNSPLHF

clone size: -
D gene: TRBD1
J gene: TRBJ1-6
V gene: TRBV6-5
CDR3 DNA: TGTGCCAGCAGATGGGACAGGGAAGGTAATTCACCCCTCCACTTT
CDR3 protein: CASRWDREGNSPLHF

clone size: once
D gene: TRBD1
J gene: TRBJ1-2
V gene: TRBV7-2
CDR3 DNA: TGTGCCAGCAGCCTAGGGACAGAAGCTAACTATGGCTACACCTTC
CDR3 protein: CASSLGTEANYGYTF

clone size: -
D gene: -
J gene: TRBJ2-7
V gene: TRBV30
CDR3 DNA: TGTGCCTGGAGTGTTAGGGGGGGAGAGCAGTACTTC
CDR3 protein: CAWSVRGGEQYF

clone size: -
D gene: -
J gene: TRBJ1-1
V gene: TRBV5-1
CDR3 DNA: TGCGCCAGCAGCTTGGCCCCAGGGAGGGAGGCTGAAGCTTTCTTT
CDR3 protein: CASSLAPGREAEAFF

clone size: -
D gene: -
J gene: TRBJ1-3
V gene: TRBV12-3/TRBV12-4
CDR3 DNA: TGTGCCAGCAGTTTGGCACGAGGCACCATATATTTT
CDR3 protein: CASSLARGTIYF

clone size: -
D gene: TRBD1
J gene: TRBJ1-3
V gene: TRBV18
CDR3 DNA: TGTGCCAGCTCGCTGGACAGGTCCTCTGGAAACACCATATATTTT
CDR3 protein: CASSLDRSSGNTIYF

clone size: -
D gene: TRBD2
J gene: TRBJ2-1
V gene: TRBV30
CDR3 DNA: TGTGCCTACGGAGCGGGAGTGAACAATGAGCAGTTCTTC
CDR3 protein: CAYGAGVNNEQFF

clone size: -
D gene: -
J gene: TRBJ2-1
V gene: TRBV7-9
CDR3 DNA: TGTGCCAGCAGCTTAGTTTACAGCTCCTACAATGAGCAGTTCTTC
CDR3 protein: CASSLVYSSYNEQFF

clone size: once
D gene: TRBD1
J gene: TRBJ1-5
V gene: TRBV20-1
CDR3 DNA: TGCAGTGCTAGTTATCCGGGACAGGGAAATCAGCCCCAGCATTTT
CDR3 protein: CSASYPGQGNQPQHF

clone size: -
D gene: -
J gene: TRBJ1-3
V gene: TRBV4-3
CDR3 DNA: TGCGCCAGCAGCCAAAGCCAAGAAGGAAACACCATATATTTT
CDR3 protein: CASSQSQEGNTIYF

clone size: -
D gene: TRBD2
J gene: TRBJ2-1
V gene: TRBV4-2
CDR3 DNA: TGTGCCAGCAGCCCCCCGACTAGCGGGGGGCGCGGTGAGCAGTTCTTC
CDR3 protein: CASSPPTSGGRGEQFF

clone size: -
D gene: -
J gene: TRBJ1-1
V gene: TRBV19
CDR3 DNA: TGTGCCAGTAGTATAGAGGAGATGAACACTGAAGCTTTCTTT
CDR3 protein: CASSIEEMNTEAFF

clone size: -
D gene: TRBD1
J gene: TRBJ1-1
V gene: TRBV11-2
CDR3 DNA: TGTGCCAGCAGCTTAGATATAATTGGGACAGGACAGAACACTGAAGCTTTCTTT
CDR3 protein: CASSLDIIGTGQNTEAFF

clone size: -
D gene: -
J gene: TRBJ2-1
V gene: TRBV28
CDR3 DNA: TGTGCCAGCAGCAGTGTTGGGGCCAATGAGCAGTTCTTC
CDR3 protein: CASSSVGANEQFF

clone size: many
D gene: -
J gene: TRBJ2-7
V gene: TRBV4-3
CDR3 DNA: TGCGCCAGCAGCCAAGGTTTAGGAGGTTCCGACGAGCAGTACTTC
CDR3 protein: CASSQGLGGSDEQYF

clone size: -
D gene: -
J gene: TRBJ2-7
V gene: TRBV2
CDR3 DNA: TGTGCCAGCATGGAACAGGGTGGAAGCTCCTACGAGCAGTACTTC
CDR3 protein: CASMEQGGSSYEQYF

clone size: -
D gene: -
J gene: TRBJ2-1
V gene: TRBV2
CDR3 DNA: TGTGCCAGCAGTGGGCACAATGAGCAGTTCTTC
CDR3 protein: CASSGHNEQFF

clone size: -
D gene: -
J gene: TRBJ1-2
V gene: TRBV9
CDR3 DNA: TGTGCCAGCAGTCCCCTCCCGGGAGGGAATAACTATGGCTACACCTTC
CDR3 protein: CASSPLPGGNNYGYTF

clone size: -
D gene: -
J gene: TRBJ1-5
V gene: TRBV19
CDR3 DNA: TGTGCCAGTAGTCTTCCCCAAGCGCCCGGCAATCAGCCCCAGCATTTT
CDR3 protein: CASSLPQAPGNQPQHF

clone size: -
D gene: TRBD2
J gene: TRBJ2-5
V gene: TRBV10-3
CDR3 DNA: TGTGCCATCAGTGATATAATACTAGCGGGAGGCCAAGAGACCCAGTACTTC
CDR3 protein: CAISDIILAGGQETQYF

clone size: -
D gene: -
J gene: TRBJ1-1
V gene: TRBV3-1/TRBV3-2
CDR3 DNA: TGTGCCAGCAGCCAAGGCACCGCCGACTTGAACACTGAAGCTTTCTTT
CDR3 protein: CASSQGTADLNTEAFF